This T cell receptor beta chain is drawn from a study of blood T cell repertoires in COVID-19. Study-level information: The United States, Italy and Spain provided the acute and convalescent COVID-19 samples.

Sequenced by immunoSEQ multiplex PCR; TCRdb stores in-frame clones only, minus some. This sample has hundreds of thousands of clones; around 92% occur once, and the top ten carry around 3%. The CDR3 contains 15 residues. Per the germline V gene, CDR1 is LNHNV and CDR2 is YYDKDF (reference sequence). Trimming shortened V by 0 bases and J by 5 bases, and 13 bases separated the two germline ends. Sequenced material: peripheral blood. The TCR comes from a woman between 25 and 40 years old with COVID-19, enrolled during active disease. The chain couples TRBV15 to TRBJ1-1; D gene uncertain. CDR3 nucleotide sequence: TGTGCCACCAGCAGAGAGGGAGGTTTGGGGACTGAAGCTTTCTTT. Translating it yields CATSREGGLGTEAFF.